Given below is one T cell receptor (beta chain) in context. Which antigen it targets is not known. Base quality data are lacking; no much larger clone is found one base away. The method behind the library was the immunoSEQ multiplex PCR assay. A mixture of 60 forward primers for TCR Vbeta segments and 13 reverse primers for TCR Jbeta segments was used in the multiplex PCR. A multiplex PCR assay on genomic DNA amplified the CDR3 region of rearranged TCR beta genes. The Illumina HiSeq System was used to sequence the amplified TCR beta libraries as 87-base-pair reads. The original methods were these. A later analysis tallied roughly 76 million unique TCR beta chains across the approximately 670 repertoires, and about 10 million of those chains were shared by two or more donors. Raw reads were error-corrected and collapsed into unique sequences by a nearest-neighbor algorithm in which closely related sequences were merged to remove PCR and sequencing errors. Alignment of CDR3 sequences to IMGT reference sequences was used to assign V, D and J gene segments. For a sequence to be retained, at least a six-nucleotide match to both a V gene segment and a J gene segment was required. A rearrangement was called productive if the CDR3 had no stop codons and remained in frame with V and J, and every other rearrangement was called non-productive. Following IMGT convention, CDR3 was defined as the stretch from the second conserved V-encoded cysteine to the conserved J-encoded phenylalanine. The earlier analysis of fewer than 750 of the donors excluded sequences that lacked an unambiguous match to a single V gene segment. An earlier analysis of some 500 of the donors classified V segments as functional when productive rearrangements were above 56.7% and as segregating when the standard deviation between donors was above 5%. A statistical classification framework was developed to diagnose cytomegalovirus status using the catalog of TCR beta chain sequences. In a later analysis, V and J genes were assigned by comparing TCR nucleotide sequences against IMGT/GENE-DB human TR gene sequences. The TCRdist pipeline was used in a later analysis to assign CDR3 sequences and most-parsimonious VDJ recombination scenarios. A later analysis defined each TCR beta chain by its CDR3 amino acid sequence plus V-gene family, and excluded reads lacking a unique V-gene family. As a way to deal with suspected cross-contamination and a sequencing artifact, a later analysis dropped more than 500 nucleotide sequences that were highly shared and had low generation probability. In a later analysis, a clonal expansion index was calculated for each public chain from normalized within-repertoire ranks of inferred template counts. In a later analysis, generation probabilities were computed with a VDJ recombination model fitted to out-of-frame rearrangements, and the resulting probabilities were checked against IGoR. Hypergeometric tests were used in a later analysis to score TCR-TCR, TCR-HLA and TCR-CMV co-occurrence, with a repertoire-size bias correction applied to the TCR pairs. To estimate false discovery rates, a later analysis permuted the HLA or CMV assignments 20 times. In a later analysis, co-occurring TCRs were grouped using DBSCAN, and TCRdist sequence similarity was added for clustering within HLA-allele-positive subsets. Co-occurrence clustering excluded repertoires with fewer than 30,000 or more than 120,000 public chains, plus five with anomalous nucleotide sharing. As stored in TCRdb, this immuneACCESS dataset retains in-frame rearrangements with V and J assigned. A fraction of the clones does not appear; measured against another copy, unresolved V genes explain less than half of the discrepancy, and the remainder lacks a known reason. That table gives V, J and clone size, and the DNA gave D and trimming. This sample has roughly 67,000 clones in its table, and around four fifths of those were observed once. The ten largest clones take up 9.7% of the sample.

This specimen belongs to a study of cytomegalovirus exposure and HLA in healthy donors (dated by TCRdb to 2017 to 2019). Concerning the study at large: An earlier analysis of roughly 570 of the donors reported approximately 260 Gb of sequence data and 100 million to 120 million unique TCR beta sequences obtained from roughly 170 million T cells. An early release that covered about 600 HLA-typed donors contained around 300 gigabases of sequencing data and 85 million to 100 million unique TCR sequences. Of the 398 genotyped donors, about 80% fell in the genetic ancestry cluster associated with self-reported Caucasian donors. The study was designed to test whether signatures of past pathogen exposure could be identified by cataloging public T cell receptors. The study profiled the T cell repertoires of 550 to 700 subjects by immunosequencing and related them to cytomegalovirus serostatus. In addition to the first cohort of about 650 subjects, a separate validation cohort of 120 different subjects was used. High-throughput TCR immunosequencing, statistical association of individual TCRs with disease status, and machine learning were combined to predict cytomegalovirus infection status. To study patterns of TCR occurrence, a later analysis re-analyzed previously published TCR beta repertoires from 650 to 750 donors and added high-resolution HLA genotyping. The later analysis used no new phenotypic data to find candidate immune exposures, relying instead on TCR beta sequences and their occurrence across donors. To decide whether each TCR beta V gene segment behaved as functional or pseudogenic, an earlier analysis of fewer than 750 of the donors relied on high-throughput TCR beta sequencing. Donor age, sex, ethnicity and CMV serostatus were collected together with the repertoire data. In a later genetic analysis, genome-wide SNP genotypes for about 60% of the 666 donors were used, and that subset was treated as a discovery cohort. All discovery cohort repertoires had been generated on a single sequencing platform. HLA typing covered class I and class II loci at four-digit resolution. The number of donors typed differed by locus, with 629-630 for A, B, C, DRB1 and DQB1, around 500 for DQA1, over 600 for DPA1, and around 450 for DPB1. Roughly five DR-DQ haplotypes were handled as single units for association and clustering because linkage in the cohort was strong. On average, over 200,000 unique TCR beta nucleotide sequences were sequenced per donor among about 400 genotyped donors of the cohort, with roughly 18% of those sequences being non-productive.

Beyond this particular receptor, the publication reports: Most CMV-associated TCR beta chains appeared to be HLA-restricted in a later analysis, and the HLA associations seemed to be driven largely by CMV exposure. An association between a missense DCLRE1C variant and V-gene and J-gene trimming of TCR beta chains was found in a later genetic analysis and replicated in an independent cohort. The study listed around 160 TCR beta chains as associated with cytomegalovirus. CMV serostatus was the only immune exposure information available for the cohort. According to a later analysis, parvovirus B19, influenza, CMV and Epstein-Barr virus appeared linked to several top co-occurrence clusters. Linkage disequilibrium might explain the correlated functional status among segregating V segments, but an unknown experimental factor could not be ruled out. A later analysis found that TCR association rates varied across HLA loci, with DRB1 alleles showing the most associated TCRs and HLA-C alleles the fewest. HLA typing was unavailable for some donors at each locus, so association tests used only the typed subset. Most TCR sequences were observed very rarely across donors, whereas some public TCRs were present in many individuals. The sequencing pipeline was judged likely to have produced a cluster of highly shared sequence variants as a technical artifact. A later analysis found that HLA-associated TCR beta chains were more clonally expanded and had lower generation probabilities than equally common non-associated chains. According to a later genetic analysis, donors in an Asian-associated ancestry cluster had fewer N-insertions in productive TCRs than the roughly 700-donor mean. A further reported finding was that TCR beta sequences accurately predicted the HLA-A and HLA-B alleles for most subjects in the first cohort. In a later analysis, 15,000 to 20,000 TCR beta sequences were associated with specific HLA alleles at a false discovery rate of 0.05. The classifier was reported to diagnose cytomegalovirus status with high specificity and sensitivity in both the original and validation cohorts. Presence/absence analyses assumed roughly uniform sequencing depth across donors, an assumption that may not hold. Strong co-occurrence of HLA alleles, especially DR and DQ, made assigning TCR associations to individual alleles difficult. According to the authors, the approach could potentially be generalized to other disease states and immunological phenotypes. The cohort was sequenced for TCR beta chains only, and without alpha or paired-chain data the features that could be detected were limited. In an earlier analysis of some 640 of the donors, most TCR beta V segments were observed in productive rearrangements about 87% or about 30% of the time, broadly matching IMGT annotations. Three of the identified cytomegalovirus-associated TCR beta chains were confirmed in vitro to be specific for cytomegalovirus antigens. Because counts were too low, seventeen rarely observed V segments, including chromosome 9 orphons, were excluded from the earlier analysis of some 590 of the donors.

In total, approximately 690 healthy bone marrow donors made up the cohort. At the time of sampling, every cohort member was nominally healthy, though immune exposures that went unrecorded were likely present. The donor was CMV seronegative and was included in the group of 352 seronegative cohort members. A peripheral blood sample was provided by each donor, and peripheral blood mononuclear cells were used for TCR beta sequencing. Genomic DNA extraction from the blood cell samples was performed with the Qiagen DNeasy Blood Extraction Kit. The TCR comes from a man aged 35 to 55 in good health and CMV-seronegative. Sequenced sample: PBMCs.

The sequenced DNA: TGCGCCAGCAGCCCCCCAGTGGCGGGGGGTGGAACCGGGGAGCTGTTTTTT. This yields the protein CASSPPVAGGGTGELFF. The V and J genes are TRBV4-1 and TRBJ2-2, with 8 bases in between that match TRBD2. Ends trimmed: V by 4 bases, J by 5 bases; bases unmatched to a gene: 12. In the germline V gene, CDR1 corresponds to MGHRA and CDR2 to YSYEKL. The CDR3, cysteine through phenylalanine, is 17 amino acids long. Kept here is only the CDR3 DNA, which spans 51 bases and is read in frame from base 1.